The present T cell receptor (beta chain) was sequenced within a study of T cell responses to AZD1222 COVID-19 vaccine. This CDR3 contains 14 residues. Germline CDR1 and CDR2: SGHTA and FQGNSA. V trimming: 2 bases; J trimming: 7 bases; junction bases outside the gene matches: 1. Some second doses came at about 4 weeks and others at about 12 weeks; these were pooled. Overall study results and limits: Reports say nearly half of spike-specific TCRs go after unmutated variant regions. Only a handful of individuals given AZD1222 were seropositive at baseline. Donors were mostly white British, more females; clonal diversity possibly underestimated.

Of note for this clone: The target antigen is unknown.

Profiling relied on immunoSEQ multiplex PCR, and the TCRdb table lists in-frame clones only, not all of them. The repertoire holds 45,000 or so clones, with less than 95% as singletons. The receptor's source is an adult who received the AZD1222 COVID-19 vaccine. The specimen comprised peripheral blood, sampled 28 days after the second AZD1222 dose. The chain carries TRBV7-2 and TRBJ1-6; 8 nucleotides match TRBD1. The chain's CDR3 is CASSLQGANSPLHF. CDR3 sequence (DNA): TGTGCCAGCAGCTTACAGGGGGCGAATTCACCCCTCCACTTT.